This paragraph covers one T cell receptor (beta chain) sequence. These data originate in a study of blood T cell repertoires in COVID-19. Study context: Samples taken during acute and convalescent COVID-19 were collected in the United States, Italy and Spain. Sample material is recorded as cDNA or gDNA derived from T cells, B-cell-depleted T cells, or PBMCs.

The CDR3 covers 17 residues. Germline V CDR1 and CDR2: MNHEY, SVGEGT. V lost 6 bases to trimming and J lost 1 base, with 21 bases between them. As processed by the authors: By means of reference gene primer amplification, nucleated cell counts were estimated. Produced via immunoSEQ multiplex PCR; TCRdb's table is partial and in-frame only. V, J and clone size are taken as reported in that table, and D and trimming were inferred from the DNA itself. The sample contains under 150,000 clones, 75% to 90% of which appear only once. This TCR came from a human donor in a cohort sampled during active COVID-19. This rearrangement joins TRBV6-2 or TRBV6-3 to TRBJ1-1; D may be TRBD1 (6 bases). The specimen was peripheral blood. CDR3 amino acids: CASSLRGAQRGNTEAFF. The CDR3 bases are TGTGCCAGCAGCTTACGGGGGGCGCAGAGAGGGAACACTGAAGCTTTCTTT.